This T cell receptor (beta chain) is from a study of T cell responses to AZD1222 COVID-19 vaccine. The table came from immunoSEQ multiplex PCR; TCRdb's copy has only in-frame clones and leaves some out. The sample holds some 96,000 clones, about 85% seen once. Germline loops: CDR1 LGHNT, CDR2 FRNRAP. CDR3 size: 13 residues. Trimming cost V 0 bases and J 1 base, with 3 bases left between them. This TCR was recovered from an adult in good health. The specimen was peripheral blood, collected on day 0 of AZD1222 vaccination. This chain uses TRBV12-5 with TRBJ2-5; D not certain. CDR3 DNA: TGTGCTAGTGGTTTGGTACCCCAAGAGACCCAGTACTTC. It yields the protein CASGLVPQETQYF. The whole variable domain, filled in from reference TRBV12-5 and TRBJ2-5, reads DARVTQTPRHKVTEMGQEVTMRCQPILGHNTVFWYRQTMMQGLELLAYFRNRAPLDDSGMPKDRFSAEMPDATLATLKIQPSEPRDSAVYFCASGLVPQETQYFGPGTRLLVL.